This entry concerns a single TCR beta chain. The sample originates from a study of human T cells and chemical hapten exposure. Turning to the study itself: TCR yields per sample varied, mainly owing to small pooled library volume differences.

CDR1 is SGHTA, CDR2 FQGNSA, per germline. The CDR3 is 17 residues long. The ends were cut back, 4 bases at V and 0 bases at J, with 17 bases in the middle. Library preparation tagged each individual cDNA molecule with a unique molecular identifier. Authors' processing steps: Per-sample TCR counts ranged from about 20,000 to 750,000, median 95,638. TCRdb re-analysed the RACE reads in MiXCR, keeping a single row per CDR3 protein. TCRdb, rather than the study authors, made the V and J calls. The sample yields more than 150,000 distinct CDR3 sequences, around 30% seen once. This sample's time point: pre-sensitization, week 0. As to treatment: therapeutic diphenylcyclopropenone sensitization with weekly scalp DPC. Samples of blood were obtained prior to the application of each patch test.

The source is a woman in her 30s with alopecia areata. Some clones in this sample may be carry-over from other donors' samples. The rearrangement uses TRBV7-2 and TRBJ2-3; D may be TRBD1 or TRBD2 (5 bases each). Source: whole blood, taken in connection with sensitization to the hapten diphenylcyclopropenone (DPC). CDR3 bases: TGTGCCAGCAGCTGGGGCGTCGGGGCCTCTAGCACAGATACGCAGTATTTT. Amino acids: CASSWGVGASSTDTQYF.